Each of the 25 T cell receptor beta chains below was sequenced from the same sample in a study of T cells in Graves' hyperthyroidism and ophthalmopathy. Amplified TCR beta CDR3 regions derived from RNA transcripts. The study used the HTBI primer set for a first-round RT-PCR of the TCR CDR3. Via MiXCR, TCRdb re-called the multiplex PCR reads, giving one row per CDR3 protein. The table has over 700,000 distinct CDR3 sequences, roughly 37% seen once. Sequenced: blood. These TCRs come from a man aged 18 to 30 with Graves' hyperthyroidism.

On this clonotype: At one of its ends the junction is not consistent with the germline gene, which may arise from a read error. The J gene is TRBJ1-1, the V gene TRBV7-9, with TRBD1 as a possible D gene (6 bases). This CDR3 is 14 amino acids long. Germline loops: CDR1 SEHNR, CDR2 FQNEAQ (reference sequence). The CDR3 DNA is TGTGCCAGCAGCCTGGGGGCAGGGGATACTGAAGCTCTCTTT. Amino acids: CASSLGAGDTEALF.

This clonotype was counted at least ten times. The rearrangement uses TRBV24-1 and TRBJ2-7; weak D call: TRBD2 (5 bases). Per germline, CDR1 KGHDR and CDR2 SFDVKD. Trimming stripped 11 bases from V and 4 bases from J, with 17 bases between. The CDR3 contains 13 residues. The DNA for the CDR3 is TGTGCCATAAGAACGGGGAGCGCGTACGAGCAGTACTTC. Residues: CAIRTGSAYEQYF.

At least ten counts were recorded for this clonotype. This sequence joins TRBV2 and TRBJ2-7; TRBD1 aligns across 10 bases. From germline, CDR1 is SNHLY and CDR2 FYNNEI. The CDR3 loop spans 15 amino acids. V lost 3 bases to trimming and J lost 2 bases; unmatched junction nucleotides: 4. CDR3 sequence: CASSDGGQGTYEQYF. The CDR3 DNA reads TGTGCCAGCAGTGACGGGGGACAGGGGACCTACGAGCAGTACTTC.

The chain links TRBV9 to TRBJ1-2, with 9 bases matching TRBD1. V was clipped by 3 bases and J by 6 bases; unmatched bases: 9. The CDR3 consists of 15 residues. Germline V gives CDR1 SGDLS, CDR2 YYNGEE. In DNA, the CDR3 is TGTGCCAGCAGCGCCGAAGGGACAGGGTCGAATGGCTACACCTTC. Its translation is CASSAEGTGSNGYTF.

This clonotype was observed a few times. This chain connects TRBV7-9 to TRBJ2-7; tentative D call: TRBD1 (8 bases). V was cut by 7 bases and J by 4 bases, with 17 bases left in between. Germline CDR1 SEHNR, CDR2 FQNEAQ (reference sequence). The CDR3 is 14 amino acids. The CDR3 spells CASTSYRGGYEQYF. CDR3 sequence (DNA): TGTGCCAGCACCTCATACAGGGGGGGGTACGAGCAGTACTTC.

This clonotype was seen a few times. This rearrangement joins TRBV10-3 to TRBJ2-7, with 9 bases matching TRBD1. Losses at the gene ends were 10 bases for V and 4 bases for J; bases not matched to a gene: 11. This CDR3 region has 14 residues. CDR1 is ENHRY, CDR2 SYGVKD, per germline. The CDR3, as DNA: TGTGCCAGCAGACCAAACAGGGGGCCTTACGAGCAGTACTTC. It encodes CASRPNRGPYEQYF.

The chain has TRBV25-1 and TRBJ2-5; D is possibly TRBD2 (6 bases). Trimming cost V 6 bases and J 1 base, with 12 bases left between them. The germline V gene encodes CDR1 MGHDK and CDR2 SYGVNS. This CDR3 has 14 amino acids. The CDR3 coding sequence is TGTGCCAGCAGCCATCACGGGGGCCAAGAGACCCAGTACTTC. Its translation: CASSHHGGQETQYF.

The gene calls are TRBV15 and TRBJ2-6, with TRBD1 matching over 7 bases. CDR3 size: 17 residues. The V gene end was trimmed by 1 base and the J gene end by 0 bases; junction bases not matched to a gene: 3. Germline CDR1 is LNHNV and CDR2 is YYDKDF (reference sequence). The CDR3 here is CATSRVGGHSGANVLTF. The CDR3 region has the DNA TGTGCCACCAGCAGAGTAGGGGGCCACTCTGGGGCCAACGTCCTGACTTTC.

V gene TRBV5-4 combines with J gene TRBJ1-2, with TRBD1 matching over 7 bases. Germline V CDR1 and CDR2: SGHNT, YYREEE (reference sequence). The CDR3 is 14 amino acids. Trimming removed 4 bases from V and 2 bases from J; junction bases left unmatched: 5. The CDR3 sequence: CASSPGTENYGYTF. The DNA for the CDR3 is TGTGCCAGCAGCCCCGGGACAGAGAACTATGGCTACACCTTC.

This clonotype was found many times. The chain uses TRBV9 and TRBJ1-2, with D unresolved. V shed 0 bases and J shed 10 bases, with 13 bases lying between them. Germline V lookup: CDR1 SGDLS, CDR2 YYNGEE. CDR3 length equals 13 residues. The CDR3 spells CASSVGEQPPYTF. The DNA of the CDR3 is TGTGCCAGCAGCGTAGGGGAACAGCCCCCCTACACCTTC.

About this clonotype: A much more abundant neighbour one base away suggests this may be a read error. The chain recombines TRBV20-1 with TRBJ1-4; tentative D call: TRBD1 (6 bases). CDR1 and CDR2 from the germline V gene are DFQATT and SNEGSKA (reference sequence). CDR3 length: 13 residues. The chain's CDR3 is CSARQGISEKLLF. The CDR3, as DNA: TGCAGTGCTAGACAGGGGATTTCTGAAAAACTGCTTTTT.

J is TRBJ2-7 and V is TRBV3-1; D gene uncertain. There are 15 residues in the CDR3. The V end lost 5 bases, the J end lost 0 bases, and 14 bases lay between the germline ends. The germline V gene has CDR1 LGHDT and CDR2 YNNKEL (reference sequence). CDR3 sequence reads: CASSTRDKSSYEQYF. The CDR3 nucleotides are TGTGCCAGCAGCACGAGAGACAAGAGCTCCTACGAGCAGTACTTC.

The chain uses TRBV29-1 and TRBJ1-1, with 8 positions matching TRBD1. The trim removed 0 bases at V and 4 bases at J, leaving 4 bases unmatched. The CDR3 has 14 residues. Germline V gives CDR1 SQVTM, CDR2 ANQGSEA. For the CDR3, the DNA is TGCAGCGTTGAAGATGGGACAGGAGTCACTGAAGCTTTCTTT. Translated, it gives CSVEDGTGVTEAFF.

The gene calls are TRBV4-1 and TRBJ2-5; 10 positions agree with TRBD2. This CDR3 contains 16 residues. CDR1 and CDR2 (germline): MGHRA, YSYEKL. J lost 3 bases, V lost 0 bases, and 4 bases had no gene match. CDR3 loop: CASSQDLAGAEETQYF. The CDR3 DNA sequence: TGCGCCAGCAGCCAAGATCTAGCGGGGGCCGAAGAGACCCAGTACTTC.

This chain uses TRBV7-9 with TRBJ2-7; D may match TRBD1 or TRBD2 (5 bases each). CDR1 SEHNR and CDR2 FQNEAQ come from the germline V gene (reference sequence). V gave up 4 bases and J gave up 5 bases, with 21 bases separating them. This CDR3 has 16 residues. The CDR3 nucleotides are TGTGCCAGCAGCTGGGACCTCGGTCAGCCCCAGGACGAGCAGTACTTC. This sequence encodes CASSWDLGQPQDEQYF.

The chain combines TRBV12-3 or TRBV12-4 with TRBJ1-4; D not certain. The CDR3 has 13 amino acids. V was clipped by 8 bases and J by 8 bases, with 15 bases between them. Written as DNA, the CDR3 is TGTGCCAGCGTTAGGGTCTTAGACGAAAAACTGTTTTTT. It codes for CASVRVLDEKLFF.

This rearrangement joins TRBV7-9 to TRBJ1-6; perhaps TRBD1 as D (6 bases). In germline, CDR1 is SEHNR, CDR2 FQNEAQ (reference sequence). V shed 5 bases and J shed 10 bases, with 15 bases lying between them. The CDR3 is 14 amino acids. The CDR3 here is CASSDRGGLSPLHF. In DNA form, the CDR3 reads TGTGCCAGCAGCGACCGAGGGGGTTTGTCACCCCTCCACTTT.

This chain joins TRBV10-3 and TRBJ2-7, with 11 nucleotides matching TRBD2. The CDR3 runs to 14 residues. Germline V lookup: CDR1 ENHRY, CDR2 SYGVKD. J was trimmed by 2 bases and V by 10 bases; bases with no gene match: 7. CDR3 bases: TGTGCCAGCACCAATAGCGGGGGGGCCTACGAGCAGTACTTC. It is translated as CASTNSGGAYEQYF.

This clonotype was counted ten times or more. The CDR3 region is CASRTDLSLGPQHF. In DNA, the CDR3 is TGTGCCAGTAGGACCGACTTGAGCTTGGGGCCCCAGCATTTT. The V call is TRBV19, the J call TRBJ1-5; the D is unclear. Germline CDR1 reads LNHDA; CDR2 reads SQIVND (reference sequence). The V and J ends lost 6 bases and 9 bases respectively, with 18 bases between them. CDR3 length equals 14 residues.

The rearrangement uses TRBV5-1 and TRBJ2-7; TRBD2 is a possible D gene (6 bases). V was cut by 5 bases and J by 0 bases, with 15 bases left in between. Germline V lookup: CDR1 SGHRS, CDR2 YFSETQ. There are 15 residues in the CDR3. In DNA form, the CDR3 reads TGCGCCAGCAGGGAGGGTTTACAGGACTCCTACGAGCAGTACTTC. Translated: CASREGLQDSYEQYF.

This clonotype has only a few counts. A junction boundary mismatches the germline segment, possibly from a read error. The rearrangement links TRBV4-1 to TRBJ2-5, with 8 bases lining up with TRBD1. The CDR3 sequence is 13 residues long. Germline CDR1 MGHRA, CDR2 YSYEKL. The CDR3 coding sequence is TGCGCCAGCAGCCAAGAAGAGCGACAGGGGATGGACTTC. Translating gives CASSQEERQGMDF.

Regarding this clonotype: This may come from a read error, since a much larger clone is one base off. The J gene is TRBJ2-5, the V gene TRBV7-7; no reliable D call. CDR3 length: 13 amino acids. In germline, CDR1 is SSHAT, CDR2 FNYEAQ (reference sequence). The CDR3 here is CAGSFDAQETQYF. CDR3 nucleotides: TGTGCTGGCAGCTTCGACGCGCAAGAGACCCAGTACTTC.

This CDR3 is CSAPGLATNEKLFF. The CDR3 nucleotides are TGCAGTGCGCCGGGACTTGCAACTAATGAAAAACTGTTTTTT. The rearrangement joins TRBV20-1 to TRBJ1-4, with a possible D match to TRBD1 (5 bases). Trimming stripped 6 bases from V and 0 bases from J, with 11 bases between. CDR3 length equals 14 residues. Germline V gives CDR1 DFQATT, CDR2 SNEGSKA (reference sequence).

The sample holds a few counts of this clonotype. The chain carries TRBV7-2 and TRBJ2-5; a possible D gene is TRBD2 (6 bases). Germline CDR1 reads SGHTA; CDR2 reads FQGNSA. V was trimmed by 3 bases and J by 2 bases, leaving 22 bases between them. CDR3 length: 18 residues. CDR3 protein: CASSLREVSLIGQETQYF. CDR3 bases: TGTGCCAGCAGCTTGAGGGAGGTGTCTTTGATTGGGCAAGAGACCCAGTACTTC.

The J gene is TRBJ2-7, the V gene TRBV7-3, with a possible D match to TRBD2 (6 bases). Germline V gene data show CDR1 as SGHTA and CDR2 as FQGTGA. The V gene lost 1 base and the J gene lost 6 bases, with 16 bases spanning the gap. The CDR3 contains 15 residues. This CDR3 is CASSLSSGGPLEQYF. DNA for the CDR3: TGTGCCAGCAGCTTAAGTAGCGGAGGCCCTCTCGAGCAGTACTTC.